The clone carrying this T cell receptor beta chain was counted a few times. TCRdb re-analysed the 5' RACE reads in MiXCR, keeping a single row per CDR3 protein. The data contain approximately 150,000 distinct CDR3 sequences, about 5.7% of them singletons. Trimming stripped 6 bases from V and 5 bases from J, with 22 bases between. The length of the CDR3 is 16 residues. Germline CDR1 reads SGHRS; CDR2 reads YFSETQ. These data are taken from a study of T-cell memory formation after mild COVID-19. As for the study in general: TCR clusters were mostly confined to one donor each.

The sequence derives from an adult woman who had mild COVID-19 (a few samples of this study predate the infection). Cell type and time point are not known. The chain carries TRBV5-1 and TRBJ2-3; a possible D gene is TRBD2 (6 bases). The specimen was PBMCs or a T cell subset sorted from them (not recorded which). The CDR3 region has the DNA TGCGCCAGCAACACCGGGGACCGGAGGGCGCTAGATACGCAGTATTTT. Translating it yields CASNTGDRRALDTQYF.